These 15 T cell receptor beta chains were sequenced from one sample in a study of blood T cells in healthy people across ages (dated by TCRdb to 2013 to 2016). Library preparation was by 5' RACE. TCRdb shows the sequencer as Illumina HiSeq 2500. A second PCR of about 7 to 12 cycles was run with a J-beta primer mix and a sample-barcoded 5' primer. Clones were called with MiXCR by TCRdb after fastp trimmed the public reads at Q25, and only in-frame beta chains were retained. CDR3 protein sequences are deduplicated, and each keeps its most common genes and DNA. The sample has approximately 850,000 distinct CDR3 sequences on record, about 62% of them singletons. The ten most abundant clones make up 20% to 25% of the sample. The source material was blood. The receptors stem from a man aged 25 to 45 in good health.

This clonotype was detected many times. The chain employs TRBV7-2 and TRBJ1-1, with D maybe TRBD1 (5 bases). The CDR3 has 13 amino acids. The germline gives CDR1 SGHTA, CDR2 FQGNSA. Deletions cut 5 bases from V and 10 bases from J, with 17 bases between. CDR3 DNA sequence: TGTGCCAGCAGCCAACCGTTCCTGGGGGGAGCTTTCTTT. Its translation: CASSQPFLGGAFF. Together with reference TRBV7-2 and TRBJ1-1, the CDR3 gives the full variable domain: GAGVSQSPSNKVTEKGKDVELRCDPISGHTALYWYRQSLGQGLEFLIYFQGNSAPDKSGLPSDRFSAERTGGSVSTLTIQRTQQEDSAVYLCASSQPFLGGAFFGQGTRLTVV.

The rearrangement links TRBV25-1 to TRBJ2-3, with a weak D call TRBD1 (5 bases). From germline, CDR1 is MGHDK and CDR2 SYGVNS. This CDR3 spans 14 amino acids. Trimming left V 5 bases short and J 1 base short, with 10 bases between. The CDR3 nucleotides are TGTGCCAGCAGTCAACAGGTTCGCACAGATACGCAGTATTTT. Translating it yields CASSQQVRTDTQYF.

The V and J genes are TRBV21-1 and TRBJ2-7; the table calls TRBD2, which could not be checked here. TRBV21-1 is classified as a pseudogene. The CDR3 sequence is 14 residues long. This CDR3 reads CASSKDSASYEQYF. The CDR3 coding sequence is TGTGCCAGCAGCAAAGACTCGGCTAGCTACGAGCAGTACTTC.

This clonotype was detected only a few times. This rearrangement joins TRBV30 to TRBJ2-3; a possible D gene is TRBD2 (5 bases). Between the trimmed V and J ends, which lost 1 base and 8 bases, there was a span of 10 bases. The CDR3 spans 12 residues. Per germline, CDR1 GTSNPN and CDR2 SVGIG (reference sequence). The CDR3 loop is CAWSEGGGTQYF. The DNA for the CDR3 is TGTGCCTGGAGTGAAGGCGGAGGTACGCAGTATTTT.

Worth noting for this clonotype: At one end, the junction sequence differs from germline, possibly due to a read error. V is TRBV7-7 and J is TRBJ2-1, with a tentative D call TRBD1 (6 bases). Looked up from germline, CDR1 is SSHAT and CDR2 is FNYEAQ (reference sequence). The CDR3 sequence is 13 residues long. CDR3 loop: CASSSDRFGEQFF. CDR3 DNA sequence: TGTGCTAGCAGCTCTGACAGGTTTGGTGAGCAGTTCTTC. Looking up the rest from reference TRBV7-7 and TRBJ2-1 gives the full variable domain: GAGVSQSPRYKVTKRGQDVTLRCDPISSHATLYWYQQALGQGPEFLTYFNYEAQPDKSGLPSDRFSAERPEGSISTLTIQRTEQRDSAMYRCASSSDRFGEQFFGPGTRLTVL.

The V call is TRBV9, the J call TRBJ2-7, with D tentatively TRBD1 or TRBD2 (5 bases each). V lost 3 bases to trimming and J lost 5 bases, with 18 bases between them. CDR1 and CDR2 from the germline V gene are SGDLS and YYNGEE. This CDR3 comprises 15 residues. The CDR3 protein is CASSALSAGRNEQYF. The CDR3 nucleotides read TGTGCCAGCAGCGCCCTTTCGGCAGGGAGAAACGAGCAGTACTTC.

In DNA, the CDR3 is TGCAGTGCTGGAGGGAGGGGGAAAGAGACCCAGTACTTC. Translation: CSAGGRGKETQYF. The chain joins TRBV20-1 to TRBJ2-5; D perhaps matches TRBD2 (7 bases). The germline CDR1 and CDR2 sequences are DFQATT and SNEGSKA (reference sequence). Between the trimmed V and J ends, which lost 5 bases and 3 bases, there was a span of 13 bases. The CDR3 has 13 residues.

The CDR3 loop reads CASSEFRNVADEQFF. The CDR3, as DNA: TGTGCCAGCAGTGAATTCAGGAACGTAGCCGATGAGCAGTTCTTC. This sequence joins TRBV6-1 and TRBJ2-1, with D hard to call. Trimming took 2 bases from V and 8 from J, leaving 16 bases between them. This CDR3 region has 15 residues. Germline values: CDR1 MNHNS, CDR2 SASEGT.

Written as DNA, the CDR3 is TGTGCCAGTAATTTAGGGAAGGGAGCGAACACTGAAGCTTTCTTT. Protein product: CASNLGKGANTEAFF. The chain combines TRBV19 with TRBJ1-1; D uncertain. V was shortened by 7 bases and J by 1 base, with 16 bases between the two germline ends. CDR1 LNHDA and CDR2 SQIVND come from the germline V gene (reference sequence). The CDR3 has 15 residues. Based on the CDR3 plus reference TRBV19 and TRBJ1-1, the full variable domain is DGGITQSPKYLFRKEGQNVTLSCEQNLNHDAMYWYRQDPGQGLRLIYYSQIVNDFQKGDIAEGYSVSREKKESFPLTVTSAQKNPTAFYLCASNLGKGANTEAFFGQGTRLTVV.

The DNA for the CDR3 is TGTGCCAGCAGTGAGTTGGTCTTGGACACTGAAGCTTTCTTT. Its protein is CASSELVLDTEAFF. The chain combines TRBV6-1 with TRBJ1-1; D remains unclear. Germline loops: CDR1 MNHNS, CDR2 SASEGT. With 3 bases removed from V and 3 bases from J, the gap between germline ends came to 11 bases. The CDR3 is made up of 14 amino acids.

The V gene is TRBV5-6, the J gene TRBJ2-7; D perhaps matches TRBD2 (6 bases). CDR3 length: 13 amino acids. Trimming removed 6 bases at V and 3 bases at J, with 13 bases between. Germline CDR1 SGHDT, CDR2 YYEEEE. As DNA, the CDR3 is TGTGCCAGCACTACGTTCGGGAGCTACGAGCAGTACTTC. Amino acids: CASTTFGSYEQYF.

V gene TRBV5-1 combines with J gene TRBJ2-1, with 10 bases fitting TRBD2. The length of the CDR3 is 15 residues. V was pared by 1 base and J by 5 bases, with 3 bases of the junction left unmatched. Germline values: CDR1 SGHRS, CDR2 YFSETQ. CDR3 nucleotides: TGCGCCAGCAGCTTGAACCTAGCGGGGGACAATGAGCAGTTCTTC. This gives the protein CASSLNLAGDNEQFF.

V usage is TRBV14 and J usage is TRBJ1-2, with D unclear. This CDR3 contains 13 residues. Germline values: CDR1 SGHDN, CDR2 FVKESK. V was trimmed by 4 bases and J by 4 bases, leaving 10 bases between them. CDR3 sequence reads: CASSPATTYGYTF. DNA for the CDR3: TGTGCCAGCAGCCCAGCCACGACCTATGGCTACACCTTC.

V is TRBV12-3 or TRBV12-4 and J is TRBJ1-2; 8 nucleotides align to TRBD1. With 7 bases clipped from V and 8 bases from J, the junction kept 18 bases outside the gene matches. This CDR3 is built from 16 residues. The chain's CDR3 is CASNGAAKIRGLGYTF. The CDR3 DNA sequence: TGTGCCAGCAATGGGGCAGCGAAGATCAGGGGGCTAGGCTACACCTTC.

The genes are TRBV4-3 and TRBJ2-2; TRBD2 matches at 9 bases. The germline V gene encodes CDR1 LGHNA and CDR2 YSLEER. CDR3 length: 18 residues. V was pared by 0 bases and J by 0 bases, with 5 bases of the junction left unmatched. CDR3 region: CASSQDLAGGANTGELFF. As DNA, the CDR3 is TGCGCCAGCAGCCAAGATTTGGCGGGAGGGGCGAACACCGGGGAGCTGTTTTTT.